This T cell receptor (beta chain) comes out of a study of cytotoxic CD8 clonotypes in ibrutinib-treated CLL. Study overall: Overall, 24 responses were partial and 2 complete; following median roughly 70 months, roughly 15 patients stayed remitted and around twelve progressed. Samples showed on average around 240,000 productive templates and 80,000 to 100,000 productive rearrangements. General study findings and limits: Measured clonality at baseline was greater than in age-matched healthy donors and tracked with circulating CD8+ T-cell counts. Treatment saw public clonotypes, which were uncommon, either contract or stay stable.

Trimming cost V 7 bases and J 2 bases; bases outside gene matches: 6. The CDR3 sequence is 14 residues long. Germline lookup yields CDR1 ENHRY and CDR2 SYGVKD. Repertoires were generated with immunoSEQ multiplex PCR, while TCRdb's copy carries only in-frame clones and drops some. The sample lists about 6,700 clones; roughly three quarters were seen once. Note on this clone: Its specificity is unknown.

Here the sequenced sample was PBMCs, taken before ibrutinib treatment. The V call is TRBV10-3, the J call TRBJ2-3; 7 bases are shared with TRBD1. This sequence originates from a human donor with chronic lymphocytic leukemia. Here the CDR3 reads CAITRQGVTDTQYF. Written as DNA, the CDR3 is TGTGCCATCACCAGACAGGGAGTCACAGATACGCAGTATTTT.